This T cell receptor beta chain was retrieved from a study of T cells in Graves' hyperthyroidism and ophthalmopathy. Study details: The blood sample was taken at first diagnosis, before treatment began. Findings of the study overall: Through a model of 13 V-J features, ophthalmopathy was separated from stable hyperthyroidism.

The CDR3 is 14 residues long. V lost 4 bases and J lost 0, with 9 bases in between. Germline CDR1 is DFQATT and CDR2 is SNEGSKA (reference sequence). A patient was excluded if there was uncontrolled infection, other autoimmune disease, pregnancy or lactation. PBMCs were sourced from roughly 9.7 ml fresh peripheral blood. This clonotype occurred many times. Its antigen remains unknown. Amplification yielded TCR beta CDR3 regions, with RNA transcripts as the source. When the TCR CDR3 underwent first-round RT-PCR, the HTBI primer set was used. TCRdb analysed the multiplex PCR reads with MiXCR anew, one entry per CDR3 protein. The data contain about 510,000 distinct CDR3 sequences, 14% of them seen just once; the ten biggest clones take up 14%.

The sequenced sample was blood. The chain couples TRBV20-1 to TRBJ1-4, with D possibly TRBD1 on 5 matching bases. The receptor was isolated from a woman aged 40 to 55 with Graves' hyperthyroidism. Here the CDR3 reads CSATDSATNEKLFF. Here the CDR3 DNA reads TGCAGTGCTACCGACAGTGCAACTAATGAAAAACTGTTTTTT.